This T cell receptor (beta chain) was identified during a study of cytomegalovirus exposure and HLA in healthy donors (dated by TCRdb to the late 2010s). Regarding the complete study: According to an earlier analysis of 587 of the donors, about 179 million T cells yielded 120 million or so unique TCR beta sequences and about 280 Gb of sequence data. High-throughput TCR immunosequencing, statistical association of individual TCRs with disease status, and machine learning were combined to predict cytomegalovirus infection status. On average, over 200,000 unique TCR beta nucleotide sequences were sequenced per donor among several hundred genotyped donors of the cohort, with roughly 18% of those sequences being non-productive. Rather than using new phenotypic data, the later analysis identified candidate immune exposures from TCR beta sequences and from how often those sequences occurred across donors. A later analysis re-examined previously published TCR beta repertoires from about 700 donors and added high-resolution HLA genotyping to investigate patterns of TCR occurrence. Because of strong linkage in the cohort, five DR-DQ haplotypes were treated as single units for association and clustering. Both class I and class II loci were covered by HLA typing, at four-digit resolution. In addition to the first cohort of 666 subjects, a separate validation cohort of 120 different subjects was used. To decide whether each TCR beta V gene segment behaved as functional or pseudogenic, an earlier analysis of some 540 of the donors relied on high-throughput TCR beta sequencing. Every discovery cohort repertoire had been produced on one sequencing platform. Genome-wide SNP genotypes for about 55% of the 666 donors were used in a later genetic analysis, which treated that subset as a discovery cohort. Donor age, sex, ethnicity and CMV serostatus were compiled alongside the repertoire data. Of the 300 to 500 genotyped donors, more than 75% were placed in the genetic ancestry cluster associated with self-reported Caucasian donors. The study aimed to test whether signatures of past pathogen exposure could be identified by cataloging public T cell receptors. The T cell repertoires of under 700 subjects were profiled by immunosequencing and related to cytomegalovirus serostatus. Approximately 330 gigabases of sequencing data and around 85 million unique TCR sequences made up an early release that covered fewer than 650 HLA-typed donors. Typing coverage differed by locus: A, B, C, DRB1 and DQB1 were typed in about 620-640 donors, DQA1 in 522, DPA1 in over 600, and DPB1 in 400 to 480. What the authors observed across the whole study: In vitro tests confirmed that a few of the cytomegalovirus-associated TCR beta chains recognize cytomegalovirus antigens. In a later analysis, HLA-associated TCR beta chains were found to be more clonally expanded and to have lower generation probabilities than equally common non-associated chains. The sequencing pipeline was judged likely to have produced a cluster of highly shared sequence variants as a technical artifact. Some IMGT-functional V segments, including TRBV6-2 and TRBV6-3, could not be told apart with the 87-base-pair reads, so those segments were excluded. A later genetic analysis reported fewer N-insertions in productive TCRs among donors in an Asian-associated ancestry cluster than the approximately 670-donor mean. The cohort was sequenced for TCR beta chains only, and without alpha or paired-chain data the features that could be detected were limited. At a false discovery rate of 0.05, a later analysis linked roughly 17,000 TCR beta sequences to specific HLA alleles. The study listed 170 or so TCR beta chains as associated with cytomegalovirus. A later analysis found that TCR association rates varied across HLA loci, with DRB1 alleles showing the most associated TCRs and HLA-C alleles the fewest. A further reported finding was that TCR beta sequences accurately predicted the HLA-A and HLA-B alleles for most subjects in the first cohort. Linkage disequilibrium might explain the correlated functional status among segregating V segments, but an unknown experimental factor could not be ruled out. Most TCR sequences were observed very rarely across donors, whereas some public TCRs were present in many individuals. About 17 rarely observed V segments, including chromosome 9 orphons, were excluded from the earlier analysis of just under 600 of the donors because counts were too low. CMV serostatus was the only immune exposure information available for the cohort. Sequencing depth was assumed to be roughly uniform across donors in the presence/absence analyses, though that assumption may not hold. According to a later analysis, parvovirus B19, influenza, CMV and Epstein-Barr virus appeared linked to several top co-occurrence clusters. When HLA alleles, especially DR and DQ, strongly co-occurred, attributing TCR associations to individual alleles was difficult. In an earlier analysis of some 500 of the donors, most TCR beta V segments were observed in productive rearrangements about 90% or about 30% of the time, broadly matching IMGT annotations. In a later analysis, most CMV-associated TCR beta chains were found to appear HLA-restricted, with HLA associations seemingly driven largely by CMV exposure. Cytomegalovirus status was reported to be diagnosed by the classifier with high specificity and sensitivity in both the original and validation cohorts. In a later genetic analysis, a missense DCLRE1C variant was associated with V-gene and J-gene trimming of TCR beta chains, and the association was replicated in an independent cohort. Because HLA typing was missing for some donors at each locus, association tests included only the typed subset. It was suggested by the authors that the approach could potentially be generalized to other disease states and immunological phenotypes.

With respect to this clone: The target of this receptor is not known. Nothing much larger sits one base from this clone, and base qualities are not available.

Library preparation used the immunoSEQ multiplex PCR assay. A mixture of 60 forward primers for TCR Vbeta segments and 13 reverse primers for TCR Jbeta segments was used in the multiplex PCR. The CDR3 region of rearranged TCR beta genes was amplified from genomic DNA with a multiplex PCR assay. The amplified TCR beta libraries were sequenced on the Illumina HiSeq System as 87-base-pair reads. The study's processing was this. A later analysis counted about 82 million unique TCR beta chains across the 670 or so repertoires, and 9 million to 14 million of these chains were shared by at least two donors. Raw reads were error-corrected and collapsed into unique sequences with a nearest-neighbor algorithm that merged closely related sequences to remove PCR and sequencing errors. To assign V, D and J gene segments, CDR3 sequences were aligned to IMGT reference sequences. For a sequence to be retained, a match of at least six nucleotides was required to both a V gene segment and a J gene segment. Rearrangements were classified as productive when the CDR3 lacked stop codons and remained in frame with V and J, and all other rearrangements were classified as non-productive. CDR3 was defined by IMGT convention, running from the second conserved V-encoded cysteine to the conserved J-encoded phenylalanine. The earlier analysis of 500 to 600 of the donors excluded sequences that lacked an unambiguous match to a single V gene segment. An earlier analysis of fewer than 750 of the donors classified V segments as functional when productive rearrangements were above 56.7% and as segregating when the standard deviation between donors was above 5%. A statistical classification framework was developed to diagnose cytomegalovirus status using the catalog of TCR beta chain sequences. A later analysis assigned V and J genes by comparing TCR nucleotide sequences with IMGT/GENE-DB human TR gene sequences. A later analysis assigned CDR3 sequences and most-parsimonious VDJ recombination scenarios with the TCRdist pipeline. In a later analysis, each TCR beta chain was defined by its CDR3 amino acid sequence together with its V-gene family, and reads lacking a unique V-gene family were excluded. To address suspected cross-contamination and a sequencing artifact, a later analysis removed over 500 highly shared, low-generation-probability nucleotide sequences. In a later analysis, a clonal expansion index was calculated for each public chain from normalized within-repertoire ranks of inferred template counts. In a later analysis, generation probabilities were computed with a VDJ recombination model fitted to out-of-frame rearrangements, and the resulting probabilities were checked against IGoR. In a later analysis, TCR-TCR, TCR-HLA and TCR-CMV co-occurrence was scored with hypergeometric tests, and a repertoire-size bias correction was applied to TCR pairs. A later analysis estimated false discovery rates by permuting HLA or CMV assignments 20 times. In a later analysis, co-occurring TCRs were grouped with DBSCAN, and TCRdist sequence similarity was added when clustering was performed within HLA-allele-positive subsets. Repertoires with fewer than 30,000 or more than 120,000 public chains, plus five repertoires with anomalous nucleotide sharing, were excluded from co-occurrence clustering. The clones in this table, taken by TCRdb from immuneACCESS, are in-frame only. Not every clone is retained; where verified, under half of the shortfall comes from an unresolved V gene, and the cause of the rest is unknown. The V and J calls and clone size were taken over from that table, and D and trimming were inferred from the DNA. The sample table shows approximately 200,000 clones, and roughly 85% are seen once. About 2.3% of the sample rests with the top ten.

The cohort was made up of 500 to 800 healthy bone marrow donors. At the time of sampling, every cohort member was nominally healthy, though immune exposures that went unrecorded were likely present. The donor was CMV seronegative and belonged to the group of under 400 seronegative cohort members. A peripheral blood sample was collected from each donor, and TCR beta sequencing was performed on peripheral blood mononuclear cells. The Qiagen DNeasy Blood Extraction Kit was used to extract genomic DNA from the blood cell samples. CDR1 is given as MRHNA and CDR2 as SNTAGT, both from the germline V gene. The CDR3, from cysteine to phenylalanine, totals 13 residues. Left in the record is the CDR3 DNA by itself, 39 bases read in frame from the first base. The V end gives up 5 bases and the J end 12 bases, leaving 10 bases in the junction not matched to a gene.

The sequencing input was PBMCs. The rearrangement combines TRBV6-4 with TRBJ1-1, with TRBD1 identical over 9 junction bases. This TCR came from a woman aged 45-65 years in good health and CMV-seronegative. Read as DNA, the sequence is TGTGCCAGCAGTCCCACGAGGGGACAGGGATCTTTCTTT. This translates into CASSPTRGQGSFF.